This T cell receptor beta chain was identified in a study of blood T cells in healthy people across ages. Study conclusions and caveats: Long-lived donors had more naive CD4+ cells and higher diversity than aged donors. Naive T cell percentage by flow cytometry tracked strongly with beta diversity.

Combining a sample-barcoded 5' primer with a J-beta primer mix, a second PCR ran for roughly 7 to 12 cycles. MiXCR, run by TCRdb on the 5' RACE reads, gives a single entry per CDR3 protein. The sample has over 1,500,000 distinct CDR3 sequences, around half seen once. Isolation of PBMCs gave at least 6.5 million cells per sample. Per individual sample, total RNA of at least 5 micrograms was extracted. A remark on this clonotype: Its specificity is not known.

The receptor's source is a middle-aged woman in good health. Specimen: blood.

This CDR3 reads CASSQGSADNNEQFF. The CDR3 DNA reads as TGCGCCAGCAGCCAGGGGTCCGCGGACAACAATGAGCAGTTCTTC. This rearrangement joins TRBV4-3 to TRBJ2-1, with a weak D call TRBD1 (5 bases). V lost 3 bases and J 5 bases, leaving 14 bases between the germline ends. From germline, CDR1 is LGHNA and CDR2 YSLEER. CDR3 size: 15 residues.